This entry is about one T cell receptor (beta chain). CDR1 and CDR2 (germline): GTSNPN, SVGIG (reference sequence). The CDR3 totals 14 residues. The data stem from a study of technical replicates of blood from a few donors. TCRdb keeps only in-frame clones here, not all; method: immunoSEQ multiplex PCR. This table has about 80,000 clones, roughly 97% appearing once. Sample: T cells isolated from PBMCs. The receptor's source is a human donor in good health. V and J are TRBV30 and TRBJ2-2, with 10 bases that match TRBD1. CDR3 DNA: TGTGCTCTAGGACAGGGGGGAAACACCGGGGAGCTGTTTTTT. Protein product: CALGQGGNTGELFF.